One T cell receptor beta chain is described in this entry. Its antigen remains unidentified. Read coverage stops 3 residues before the CDR3 terminus; the germline J gene supplies the remainder. The CDR3 contains 15 residues. Germline CDR1 is GTSNPN and CDR2 is SVGIG (reference sequence). This specimen belongs to a study of T cells in women clearing cervical HPV infection. In the study overall: With HLA typing for only a few women, HLA confounding remains possible. Findings and caveats of the study: CIN3+ cases had significantly higher TCR richness than controls; evenness did not differ.

Profiling relied on immunoSEQ multiplex PCR, and the TCRdb table lists in-frame clones only, not all of them. The sample is made up of fewer than 35,000 clones, and the top ten hold about 3.1% of it. The chain joins TRBV30 to TRBJ2-4; D remains ambiguous. Sequenced material: blood buffy coat. The source is a woman between 18 and 70 years old with a cervical HPV16 infection that either progressed to CIN3+ or cleared (not recorded which). The sequenced CDR3 bases are TGTGCCTGGACCGATCGGTCCTCACCGGGTGTTGGT. It is translated as CAWTDRSSPGVG. The CDR3 reads in full as CAWTDRSSPGVGQYF. Drawing the rest from reference TRBV30 and TRBJ2-4, the complete variable domain is SQTIHQWPATLVQPVGSPLSLECTVEGTSNPNLYWYRQAAGRGLQLLFYSVGIGQISSEVPQNLSASRPQDRQFILSSKKLLLSDSGFYLCAWTDRSSPGVGQYFGAGTRLSVL.